This paragraph reports one T cell receptor beta chain. Its antigen is still unknown. The data stem from a study of T cell repertoires in cytomegalovirus infection. Findings of the study overall: Summed frequency of public TCR beta families distinguished CMV carriers with the relevant HLA.

The germline gives CDR1 SEHNR, CDR2 FQNEAQ (reference sequence). CDR3 length equals 15 residues. J gave up 5 bases and V 5 bases, and 9 bases lay outside the gene matches. TCRdb called the reads again in MiXCR, with one record for every CDR3 protein. This table has about 360,000 distinct CDR3 sequences, approximately 18% appearing once. V is TRBV7-9 and J is TRBJ2-7; TRBD2 matches 10 bases. The sequencing sample was made of PBMCs. The clonotype originates from a human donor in good health (CMV status not recorded). Some clones in this sample may be carry-over from other donors' samples. The DNA of the CDR3 is TGTGCCAGCAGCCCGACCCTAGCGGGAGTCGACGAGCAGTACTTC. It specifies CASSPTLAGVDEQYF.